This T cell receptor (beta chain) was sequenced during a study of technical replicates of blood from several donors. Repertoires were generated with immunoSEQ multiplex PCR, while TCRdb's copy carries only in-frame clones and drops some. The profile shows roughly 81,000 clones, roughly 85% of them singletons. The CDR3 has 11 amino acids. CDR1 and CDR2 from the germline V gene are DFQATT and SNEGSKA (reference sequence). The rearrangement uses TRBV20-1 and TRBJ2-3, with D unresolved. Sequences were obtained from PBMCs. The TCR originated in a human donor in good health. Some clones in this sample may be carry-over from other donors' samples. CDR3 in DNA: TGCCCGAGGCAATACACAGATACGCAGTATTTT. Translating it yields CPRQYTDTQYF.